This is a list of T cell receptor beta chains from one sample in a study of T cells after yellow fever vaccination. TCRdb fed the 5' RACE reads into MiXCR, producing one record per CDR3 protein. This table holds about 340,000 distinct CDR3 sequences, under 15% found once. The sample consisted of CD4+ T cells sorted from PBMCs, taken 15 days after the yellow fever booster vaccination. The origin of the receptors is a man between 18 and 35 years old who received the YFV17D yellow fever vaccine. The CDR3 runs from the conserved cysteine through the conserved F or W. The order of the fields is J gene, clone size, V gene, D gene, CDR3 DNA, CDR3 protein. D genes are given only for firm matches. The size field is filled for only some rows; it gives once, few, many or a size class.

j_gene: TRBJ2-5; abundance: few; v_gene: TRBV7-9; d_gene: NA; CDR3nt: TGTGCCAGCACCCCGAGGAGGGGGCGGGGAGAGACCCAGTACTTC; CDR3aa: CASTPRRGRGETQYF
j_gene: TRBJ2-3; abundance: few; v_gene: TRBV6-6; d_gene: NA; CDR3nt: TGTGCCAGCAGTTACGGGACGTTGGATACGCAGTATTTT; CDR3aa: CASSYGTLDTQYF
j_gene: TRBJ2-7; abundance: NA; v_gene: TRBV12-3/TRBV12-4; d_gene: NA; CDR3nt: TGTGCCAGCAGGGGATCCACTAGTTCCTACGAGCAGTACTTC; CDR3aa: CASRGSTSSYEQYF
j_gene: TRBJ2-3; abundance: many; v_gene: TRBV18; d_gene: NA; CDR3nt: TGTGCCAGCTCACCAGATTCGCGCACAGATACGCAGTATTTT; CDR3aa: CASSPDSRTDTQYF
j_gene: TRBJ2-3; abundance: NA; v_gene: TRBV5-1; d_gene: TRBD1; CDR3nt: TGCGCCAGCAGCGAAGCAGGGGGCGCAGATACGCAGTATTTT; CDR3aa: CASSEAGGADTQYF
j_gene: TRBJ2-4; abundance: NA; v_gene: TRBV4-3; d_gene: NA; CDR3nt: TGCGCCAGCAGCCAAGCATGGCGGGACAGAAACATTCAGTACTTC; CDR3aa: CASSQAWRDRNIQYF
j_gene: TRBJ1-4; abundance: few; v_gene: TRBV5-1; d_gene: NA; CDR3nt: TGCGCCAGCAGCTTGGCCGGGACCGTGGGTGAAAAACTGTTTTTT; CDR3aa: CASSLAGTVGEKLFF
j_gene: TRBJ2-3; abundance: few; v_gene: TRBV5-4; d_gene: NA; CDR3nt: TGTGCCAGCAGCCCGGTGGCAACAGATACGCAGTATTTT; CDR3aa: CASSPVATDTQYF
j_gene: TRBJ2-2; abundance: few; v_gene: TRBV4-2; d_gene: NA; CDR3nt: TGTGCCAGCAGCCGTAGCGGCACCGGGGAGCTGTTTTTT; CDR3aa: CASSRSGTGELFF
j_gene: TRBJ1-1; abundance: few; v_gene: TRBV18; d_gene: NA; CDR3nt: TGTGCCAGCTCACCTAAGATAGGCGGGGCTTTCTTT; CDR3aa: CASSPKIGGAFF
j_gene: TRBJ1-1; abundance: many; v_gene: TRBV6-2/TRBV6-3; d_gene: TRBD1; CDR3nt: TGTGCCAGCAGTTACCCTTGGTACAGGGGCAAGGGAGCTTTCTTT; CDR3aa: CASSYPWYRGKGAFF
j_gene: TRBJ1-6; abundance: NA; v_gene: TRBV4-3; d_gene: TRBD1; CDR3nt: TGCGCCAGCAGCCAAGAAAAGGGGGCGGTTTTCGATTCACCCCTCCACTTT; CDR3aa: CASSQEKGAVFDSPLHF
j_gene: TRBJ2-5; abundance: many; v_gene: TRBV4-3; d_gene: NA; CDR3nt: TGCGCCAGCAGCCAAGGTCTTGGGGGGTGGGAGACCCAGTACTTC; CDR3aa: CASSQGLGGWETQYF
j_gene: TRBJ2-7; abundance: NA; v_gene: TRBV7-2; d_gene: NA; CDR3nt: TGTGCCAGCAGCTTGGTCCTAGCTGTATACGAGCAGTACTTC; CDR3aa: CASSLVLAVYEQYF
j_gene: TRBJ1-1; abundance: NA; v_gene: TRBV29-1; d_gene: NA; CDR3nt: TGCAGCGTGATGACAGGAATGAACACTGAAGCTTTCTTT; CDR3aa: CSVMTGMNTEAFF
j_gene: TRBJ2-5; abundance: NA; v_gene: TRBV5-1; d_gene: NA; CDR3nt: TGCGCCAGCAGCTTGGGCGGACTCACGCAAGAGACCCAGTACTTC; CDR3aa: CASSLGGLTQETQYF
j_gene: TRBJ1-1; abundance: few; v_gene: TRBV7-9; d_gene: NA; CDR3nt: TGTGCCAGCAGCTCGAACCCAGCGGGTTGGGACACTGAAGCTTTCTTT; CDR3aa: CASSSNPAGWDTEAFF
j_gene: TRBJ1-5; abundance: NA; v_gene: TRBV6-5; d_gene: NA; CDR3nt: TGTGCCAGCAGTCTCAGTCCGGACAATCAGCCCCAGCATTTT; CDR3aa: CASSLSPDNQPQHF
j_gene: TRBJ2-3; abundance: few; v_gene: TRBV5-1; d_gene: TRBD2; CDR3nt: TGCGCCAGCAGCTTGAGGGCTAGCGGGGGGCTAGGACCAGATACGCAGTATTTT; CDR3aa: CASSLRASGGLGPDTQYF
j_gene: TRBJ1-6; abundance: few; v_gene: TRBV27; d_gene: TRBD1; CDR3nt: TGTGCCAGCAGTCTTCCATGGACAGGGGGAATCCACTTT; CDR3aa: CASSLPWTGGIHF
j_gene: TRBJ1-6; abundance: NA; v_gene: TRBV7-9; d_gene: TRBD1; CDR3nt: TGTGCCAGCAGCTTTTCTGCAGGGGGGGATTCACCCCTCCACTTT; CDR3aa: CASSFSAGGDSPLHF
j_gene: TRBJ1-2; abundance: NA; v_gene: TRBV6-5; d_gene: NA; CDR3nt: TGTGCCAGCAGGGAACGAAACGAGTGGGAGGGAATCGGCTATGGCTACACCTTC; CDR3aa: CASRERNEWEGIGYGYTF
j_gene: TRBJ2-3; abundance: few; v_gene: TRBV6-5; d_gene: NA; CDR3nt: TGTGCCAGCAGTTACGAGCGGGCCTCTAGCACAGATACGCAGTATTTT; CDR3aa: CASSYERASSTDTQYF
j_gene: TRBJ2-1; abundance: few; v_gene: TRBV19; d_gene: TRBD1; CDR3nt: TGTGCCAGTAGTACCTGGACAGGTCGGCAGTTCTTC; CDR3aa: CASSTWTGRQFF
j_gene: TRBJ2-2; abundance: few; v_gene: TRBV7-2; d_gene: TRBD2; CDR3nt: TGTGCCAGCAGCTCTAGACTAGCGGGCTCCACCGGGGAGCTGTTTTTT; CDR3aa: CASSSRLAGSTGELFF
j_gene: TRBJ2-3; abundance: many; v_gene: TRBV29-1; d_gene: NA; CDR3nt: TGCAGCGTTGCGACTGCTAGTAGCACAGATACGCAGTATTTT; CDR3aa: CSVATASSTDTQYF
j_gene: TRBJ1-3; abundance: NA; v_gene: TRBV20-1; d_gene: NA; CDR3nt: TGCAGTGCTAGAGATCGGCTTACCATATATTTT; CDR3aa: CSARDRLTIYF
j_gene: TRBJ2-3; abundance: few; v_gene: TRBV30; d_gene: NA; CDR3nt: TGTGCCTGGAATGAGGGGAGCACAGATACGCAGTATTTT; CDR3aa: CAWNEGSTDTQYF
j_gene: TRBJ1-1; abundance: NA; v_gene: TRBV27; d_gene: NA; CDR3nt: TGTGCCAGCAGTTTCATTGGGGGGCTGGCCACTGAAGCTTTCTTT; CDR3aa: CASSFIGGLATEAFF
j_gene: TRBJ2-1; abundance: few; v_gene: TRBV11-2; d_gene: TRBD2; CDR3nt: TGTGCCAGCAGCCCCAGGAGGCGGAGAATGCGGGGGGGATACAATGAGCAGTTCTTC; CDR3aa: CASSPRRRRMRGGYNEQFF
j_gene: TRBJ2-5; abundance: NA; v_gene: TRBV15; d_gene: TRBD1; CDR3nt: TGTGCCACCAGCATGGGCAGGGGGCTCGGCGAGACCCAGTACTTC; CDR3aa: CATSMGRGLGETQYF
j_gene: TRBJ1-1; abundance: few; v_gene: TRBV5-1; d_gene: NA; CDR3nt: TGCGCCAGCAGAGACCCAGCGAACACTGAAGCTTTCTTT; CDR3aa: CASRDPANTEAFF
j_gene: TRBJ1-6; abundance: many; v_gene: TRBV20-1; d_gene: NA; CDR3nt: TGCGGCACGGCCGGTCTGGTTGCAAATTCACCCCTCCACTTT; CDR3aa: CGTAGLVANSPLHF
j_gene: TRBJ2-3; abundance: few; v_gene: TRBV9; d_gene: NA; CDR3nt: TGTGCCAGCAGCCCCAATCCGGCGCGGGGCACAGATACGCAGTATTTT; CDR3aa: CASSPNPARGTDTQYF
j_gene: TRBJ1-2; abundance: few; v_gene: TRBV30; d_gene: TRBD1; CDR3nt: TGTGCCTCCCGTGTACAGGGGGCCGACGGCTACACCTTC; CDR3aa: CASRVQGADGYTF
j_gene: TRBJ1-6; abundance: many; v_gene: TRBV5-1; d_gene: NA; CDR3nt: TGCGCCAGCAGCCGAGACAGGAGCTCCTATAATTCACCCCTCCACTTT; CDR3aa: CASSRDRSSYNSPLHF
j_gene: TRBJ2-1; abundance: NA; v_gene: TRBV7-3; d_gene: TRBD2; CDR3nt: TGTGCCAGCAGCTCGGTAGCGGGGACCTCCTACAATGAGCAGTTCTTC; CDR3aa: CASSSVAGTSYNEQFF
j_gene: TRBJ2-6; abundance: NA; v_gene: TRBV6-5; d_gene: NA; CDR3nt: TGTGCCAGCAGTTCACGTGAGACCTACTCTGGGGCCAACGTCCTGACTTTC; CDR3aa: CASSSRETYSGANVLTF
j_gene: TRBJ1-4; abundance: few; v_gene: TRBV12-5; d_gene: TRBD1; CDR3nt: TGTGCTAGTGGTTCAGGGACAGGCTGGGAAAAACTGTTTTTT; CDR3aa: CASGSGTGWEKLFF
j_gene: TRBJ2-1; abundance: few; v_gene: TRBV18; d_gene: TRBD2; CDR3nt: TGTGCCAGCTCACCACCTAGCGGGGAATCCTACAATGAGCAGTTCTTC; CDR3aa: CASSPPSGESYNEQFF
j_gene: TRBJ1-1; abundance: few; v_gene: TRBV27; d_gene: NA; CDR3nt: TGTGCCAGCAGTTATTGGCCGGCGAACACTGAAGCTTTCTTT; CDR3aa: CASSYWPANTEAFF
j_gene: TRBJ1-3; abundance: few; v_gene: TRBV5-5; d_gene: NA; CDR3nt: TGTGCCAGCAGCTGGACTTCCGGAAACACCATATATTTT; CDR3aa: CASSWTSGNTIYF
j_gene: TRBJ2-5; abundance: NA; v_gene: TRBV7-3; d_gene: NA; CDR3nt: TGTGCCAGCAGCCGGACGCCACGGGAGACCCAGTACTTC; CDR3aa: CASSRTPRETQYF
j_gene: TRBJ1-2; abundance: NA; v_gene: TRBV7-2; d_gene: NA; CDR3nt: TGTGCCAGCAGCTTAACGACAGGCTACTATGGCTACACCTTC; CDR3aa: CASSLTTGYYGYTF
j_gene: TRBJ2-3; abundance: NA; v_gene: TRBV5-1; d_gene: TRBD2; CDR3nt: TGCGCCAGCAGCCCGCGGTGGGTCGCGGGGGGCACAGATACGCAGTATTTT; CDR3aa: CASSPRWVAGGTDTQYF
j_gene: TRBJ2-1; abundance: NA; v_gene: TRBV9; d_gene: TRBD2; CDR3nt: TGTGCCAGCAGCCTCCGGGGGGGGCAGTACAATGAGCAGTTCTTC; CDR3aa: CASSLRGGQYNEQFF
j_gene: TRBJ2-6; abundance: few; v_gene: TRBV19; d_gene: NA; CDR3nt: TGTGCCAGCCAGTTACGGCCTACCGTCTCTGGGGCCAACGTCCTGACTTTC; CDR3aa: CASQLRPTVSGANVLTF